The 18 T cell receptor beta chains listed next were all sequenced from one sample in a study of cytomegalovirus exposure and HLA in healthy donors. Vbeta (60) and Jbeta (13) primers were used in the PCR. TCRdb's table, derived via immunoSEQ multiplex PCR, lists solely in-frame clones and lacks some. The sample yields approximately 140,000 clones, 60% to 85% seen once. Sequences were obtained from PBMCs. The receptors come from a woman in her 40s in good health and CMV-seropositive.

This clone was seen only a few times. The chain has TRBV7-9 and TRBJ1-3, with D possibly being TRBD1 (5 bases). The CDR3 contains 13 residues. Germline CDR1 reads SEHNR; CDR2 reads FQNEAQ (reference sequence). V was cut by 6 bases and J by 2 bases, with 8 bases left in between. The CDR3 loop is CASRGGPGNTIYF. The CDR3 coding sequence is TGTGCCAGCAGGGGGGGACCTGGAAACACCATATATTTT.

The CDR3 protein is CASSHFGSDRPGEKLFF. CDR3 in DNA: TGCGCCAGCAGCCATTTCGGGTCCGACAGGCCGGGTGAAAAACTGTTTTTT. This chain uses TRBV4-1 with TRBJ1-4; the D gene is possibly TRBD1 (6 bases). The CDR3 consists of 17 residues. Per the germline V gene, CDR1 is MGHRA and CDR2 is YSYEKL. V was shortened by 3 bases and J by 7 bases, with 21 bases between the two germline ends.

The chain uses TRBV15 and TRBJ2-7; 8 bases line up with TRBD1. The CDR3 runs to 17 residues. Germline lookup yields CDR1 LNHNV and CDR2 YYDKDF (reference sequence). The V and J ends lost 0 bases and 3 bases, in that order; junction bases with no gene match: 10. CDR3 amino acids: CATSRERGQGGLYEQYF. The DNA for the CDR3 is TGTGCCACCAGCAGAGAACGAGGACAGGGAGGACTCTACGAGCAGTACTTC.

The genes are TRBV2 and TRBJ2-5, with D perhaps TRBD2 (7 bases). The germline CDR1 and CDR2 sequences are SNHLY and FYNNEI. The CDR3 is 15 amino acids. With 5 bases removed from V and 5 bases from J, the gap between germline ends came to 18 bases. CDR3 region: CASSLMGGAGETQYF. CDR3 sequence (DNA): TGTGCCAGCAGTCTGATGGGGGGGGCCGGCGAGACCCAGTACTTC. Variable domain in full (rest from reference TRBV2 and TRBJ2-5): EPEVTQTPSHQVTQMGQEVILRCVPISNHLYFYWYRQILGQKVEFLVSFYNNEISEKSEIFDDQFSVERPDGSNFTLKIRSTKLEDSAMYFCASSLMGGAGETQYFGPGTRLLVL.

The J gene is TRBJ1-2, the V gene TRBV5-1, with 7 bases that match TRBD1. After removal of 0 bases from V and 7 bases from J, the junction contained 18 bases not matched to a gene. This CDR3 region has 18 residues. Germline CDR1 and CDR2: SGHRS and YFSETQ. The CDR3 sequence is CASSLVPLQLDREGGYTF. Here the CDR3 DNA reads TGCGCCAGCAGCTTGGTACCCCTTCAACTCGACAGGGAAGGTGGCTACACCTTC. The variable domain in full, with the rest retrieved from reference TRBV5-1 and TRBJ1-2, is KAGVTQTPRYLIKTRGQQVTLSCSPISGHRSVSWYQQTPGQGLQFLFEYFSETQRNKGNFPGRFSGRQFSNSRSEMNVSTLELGDSALYLCASSLVPLQLDREGGYTFGSGTRLTVV.

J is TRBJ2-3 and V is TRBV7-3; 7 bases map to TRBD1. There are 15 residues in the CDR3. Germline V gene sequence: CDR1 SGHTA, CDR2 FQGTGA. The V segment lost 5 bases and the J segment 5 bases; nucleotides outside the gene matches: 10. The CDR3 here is CASSARQGLGDTQYF. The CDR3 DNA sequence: TGTGCCAGCAGCGCCAGACAGGGTTTAGGAGATACGCAGTATTTT.

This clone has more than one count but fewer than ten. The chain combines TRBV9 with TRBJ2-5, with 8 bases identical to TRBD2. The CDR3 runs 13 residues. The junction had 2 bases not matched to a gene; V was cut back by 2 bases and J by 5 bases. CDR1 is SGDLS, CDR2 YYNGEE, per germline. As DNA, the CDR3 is TGTGCCAGCAGCGTTAGCGGGAAGGAGACCCAGTACTTC. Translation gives CASSVSGKETQYF.

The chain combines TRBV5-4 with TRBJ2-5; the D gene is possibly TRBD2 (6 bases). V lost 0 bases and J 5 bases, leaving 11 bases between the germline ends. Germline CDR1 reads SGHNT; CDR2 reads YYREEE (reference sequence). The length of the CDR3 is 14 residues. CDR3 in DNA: TGTGCCAGCAGCTTGGATGGGGCGGGGGAGACCCAGTACTTC. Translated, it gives CASSLDGAGETQYF.

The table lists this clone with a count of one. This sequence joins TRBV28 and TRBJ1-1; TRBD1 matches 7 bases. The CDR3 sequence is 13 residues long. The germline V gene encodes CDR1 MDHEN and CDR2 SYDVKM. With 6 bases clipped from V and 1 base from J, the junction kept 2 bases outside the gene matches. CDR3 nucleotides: TGTGCCAGCAGGGGACAGACGAACACTGAAGCTTTCTTT. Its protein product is CASRGQTNTEAFF. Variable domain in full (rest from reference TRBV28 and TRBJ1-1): DVKVTQSSRYLVKRTGEKVFLECVQDMDHENMFWYRQDPGLGLRLIYFSYDVKMKEKGDIPEGYSVSREKKERFSLILESASTNQTSMYLCASRGQTNTEAFFGQGTRLTVV.

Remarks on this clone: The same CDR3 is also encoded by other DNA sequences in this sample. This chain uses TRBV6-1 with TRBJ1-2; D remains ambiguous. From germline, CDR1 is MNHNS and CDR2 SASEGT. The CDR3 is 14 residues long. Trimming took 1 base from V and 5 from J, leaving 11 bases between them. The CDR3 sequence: CASSEDPGGYGYTF. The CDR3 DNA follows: TGTGCCAGCAGTGAAGACCCAGGCGGGTATGGCTACACCTTC.

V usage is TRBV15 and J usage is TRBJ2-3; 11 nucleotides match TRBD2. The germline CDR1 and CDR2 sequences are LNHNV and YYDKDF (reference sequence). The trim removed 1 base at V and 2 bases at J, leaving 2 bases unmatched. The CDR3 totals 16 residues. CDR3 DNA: TGTGCCACCAGCAGAGTAGCGGGGGGGGCCACAGATACGCAGTATTTT. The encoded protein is CATSRVAGGATDTQYF.

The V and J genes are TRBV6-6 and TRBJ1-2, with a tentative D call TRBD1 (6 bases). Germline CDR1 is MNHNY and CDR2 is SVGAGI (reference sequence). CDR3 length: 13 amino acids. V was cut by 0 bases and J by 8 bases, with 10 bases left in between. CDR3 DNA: TGTGCCAGCAGTTACTCGAGTGGGGGCGGCTACACCTTC. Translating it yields CASSYSSGGGYTF.

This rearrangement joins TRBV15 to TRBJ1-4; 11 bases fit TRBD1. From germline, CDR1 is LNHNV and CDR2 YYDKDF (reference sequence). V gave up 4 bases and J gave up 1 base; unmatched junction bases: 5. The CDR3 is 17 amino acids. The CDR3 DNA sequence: TGTGCCACCAGCACGGAGGACAGGGGGCAAACTAATGAAAAACTGTTTTTT. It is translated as CATSTEDRGQTNEKLFF.

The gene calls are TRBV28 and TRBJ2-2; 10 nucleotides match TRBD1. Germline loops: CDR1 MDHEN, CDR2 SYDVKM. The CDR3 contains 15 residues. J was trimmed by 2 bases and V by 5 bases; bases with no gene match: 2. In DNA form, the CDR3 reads TGTGCCAGCAGTCGGACAGGGGGAAACACCGGGGAGCTGTTTTTT. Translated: CASSRTGGNTGELFF.

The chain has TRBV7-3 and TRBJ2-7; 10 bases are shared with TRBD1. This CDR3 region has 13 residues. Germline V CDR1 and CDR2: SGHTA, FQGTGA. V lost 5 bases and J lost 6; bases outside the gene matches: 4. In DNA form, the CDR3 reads TGTGCCAGCAGCCCCGGACAGGGGGGCGAGCAGTACTTC. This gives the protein CASSPGQGGEQYF.

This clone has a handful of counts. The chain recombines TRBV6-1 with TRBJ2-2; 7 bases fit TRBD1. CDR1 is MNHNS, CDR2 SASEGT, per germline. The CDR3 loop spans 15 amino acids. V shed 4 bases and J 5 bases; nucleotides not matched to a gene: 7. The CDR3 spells CASSGGQILTGELFF. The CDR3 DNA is TGTGCCAGCAGTGGGGGACAGATCTTGACCGGGGAGCTGTTTTTT.

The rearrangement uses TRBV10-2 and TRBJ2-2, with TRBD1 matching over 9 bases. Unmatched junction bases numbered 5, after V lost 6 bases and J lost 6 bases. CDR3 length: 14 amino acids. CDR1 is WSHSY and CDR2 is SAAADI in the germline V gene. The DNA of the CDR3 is TGCGCCAGCAGCCCTACAGGGGGCTCCGGGGAGCTGTTTTTT. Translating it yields CASSPTGGSGELFF.

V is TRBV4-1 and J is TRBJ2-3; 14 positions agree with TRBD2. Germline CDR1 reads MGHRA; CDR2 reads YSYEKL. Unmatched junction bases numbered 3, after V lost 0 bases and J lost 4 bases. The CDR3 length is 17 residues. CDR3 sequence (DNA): TGCGCCAGCAGCCAAGAAGGGACTAGCGGGGGTCCAGATACGCAGTATTTT. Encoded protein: CASSQEGTSGGPDTQYF.